These T cell receptor beta chains were read from a single sample in a study of T cell responses to AZD1222 COVID-19 vaccine. Sequenced by immunoSEQ multiplex PCR; TCRdb stores in-frame clones only, minus some. The sample contains about 96,000 clones, around 90% of which appear only once. The specimen comprised peripheral blood, sampled on day 0 of AZD1222 vaccination. Every receptor here comes from an adult in good health. The CDR3 runs from the conserved cysteine through the conserved F or W. Fields, in order: J gene, V gene, CDR3 protein.

TRBJ2-7	TRBV6-5	CASRPGLLYEQYF
TRBJ2-7	TRBV7-9	CASSLQDGGYEQYF
TRBJ2-1	TRBV9	CASSVGLAGGQGYNEQFF
TRBJ2-7	TRBV2	CASRRVLAGGHEQYF
TRBJ1-1	TRBV6-5	CASSYFGTPTEAFF
TRBJ2-7	TRBV30	CAWSVRRLAGGVEQYF
TRBJ2-2	TRBV7-9	CASSLGDRVTGELFF
TRBJ1-2	TRBV7-2	CASSLTGTPTYGYTF
TRBJ1-1	TRBV25-1	CASSETGANTEAFF
TRBJ1-1	TRBV6-2/TRBV6-3	CASSPGTVNTEAFF
TRBJ2-7	TRBV28	CASSLLGDRGNEQYF
TRBJ1-5	TRBV19	CASSRLDRGSNQPQHF
TRBJ2-5	TRBV7-9	CASSLDGQETQYF
TRBJ2-1	TRBV14	CASSQDTAVAYNEQFF
TRBJ1-2	TRBV5-1	CASSLQGVGEGYTF
TRBJ1-3	TRBV29-1	CSRGLGNTIYF
TRBJ2-7	TRBV7-8	CASSPRGFSSYEQYF
TRBJ1-5	TRBV2	CASSEVRGGYQPQHF
TRBJ2-5	TRBV19	CASSIGLAGAGETQYF
TRBJ1-4	TRBV7-9	CASSILTGGFGEKLFF
TRBJ2-2	TRBV6-6	CASSLGQRTNTGELFF
TRBJ1-6	TRBV6-5	CASSPTGSNSPLHF
TRBJ2-7	TRBV9	CASSVAAGTSSYEQYF
TRBJ1-6	TRBV15	CATSIGTENSPLHF
TRBJ2-7	TRBV11-2	CASSFGGKPYEQYF
TRBJ2-7	TRBV6-5	CASSRGVNEQYF
TRBJ1-3	TRBV5-6	CASSQVLGMGGNTIYF
TRBJ2-7	TRBV3-1/TRBV3-2	CASSQGPGEIYEQYF
TRBJ2-4	TRBV2	CASSEGSLAKNIQYF
TRBJ2-2	TRBV28	CASSLGQRPGELFF
TRBJ1-1	TRBV19	CASSFRGSLEAFF
TRBJ1-2	TRBV15	CATSRDRGQGPRSGYTF
TRBJ2-3	TRBV5-5	CASSLAGATDTQYF
TRBJ1-5	TRBV28	CASSLAGRAAQPQHF
TRBJ2-2	TRBV6-2/TRBV6-3	CASSSPRTASNTGELFF
TRBJ2-6	TRBV11-1	CASSLVGSGANVLTF
TRBJ2-7	TRBV15	CATSRVGEFGEQYF
TRBJ2-3	TRBV2	CASSTSGYTDTQYF
TRBJ2-7	TRBV11-2	CASSSGEDEQYF
TRBJ2-1	TRBV19	CASQRDRGNEQFF
TRBJ2-3	TRBV4-3	CASSQGAVGTDTQYF
TRBJ2-2	TRBV6-2/TRBV6-3	CASSGLLNTGELFF
TRBJ1-4	TRBV9	CASSVGVGSNEKLFF
TRBJ1-2	TRBV7-3	CASSSIGQGASGYTF
TRBJ1-2	TRBV28	CATRDRLYGYTF